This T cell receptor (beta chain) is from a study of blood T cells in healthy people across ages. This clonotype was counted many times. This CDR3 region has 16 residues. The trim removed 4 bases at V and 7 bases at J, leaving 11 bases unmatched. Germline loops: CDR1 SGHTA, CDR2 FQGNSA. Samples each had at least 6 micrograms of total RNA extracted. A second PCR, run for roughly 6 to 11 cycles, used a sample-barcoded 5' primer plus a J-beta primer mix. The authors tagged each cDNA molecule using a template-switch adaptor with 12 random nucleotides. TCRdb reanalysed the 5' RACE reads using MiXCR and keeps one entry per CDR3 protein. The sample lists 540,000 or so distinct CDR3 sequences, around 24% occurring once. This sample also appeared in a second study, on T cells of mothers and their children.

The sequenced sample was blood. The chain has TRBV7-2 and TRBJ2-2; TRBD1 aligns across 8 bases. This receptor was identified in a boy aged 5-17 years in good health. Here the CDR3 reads CASSSGHGTGDGELFF. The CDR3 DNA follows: TGTGCCAGCAGCTCAGGGCACGGGACAGGCGACGGGGAGCTGTTTTTT.